The T cell receptor (beta chain) under discussion was sequenced for a study of blood T cells in healthy people across ages. This clonotype was counted a single time. What it binds is not known. The study, taken as a whole, reports: Strong correlation existed between TCR beta diversity and naive T cell percentage. Diversity was estimated from one million T cells, and these estimates were considered underestimates.

Total RNA extraction produced at least 6 micrograms (per sample) for the study. This CDR3 is 14 amino acids long. Trimming removed 1 base from V and 1 base from J, with 8 bases in between. Germline values: CDR1 LNHNV, CDR2 YYDKDF (reference sequence). A second PCR, run for roughly 7 to 12 cycles, used a sample-barcoded 5' primer plus a J-beta primer mix. From the 5' RACE reads, TCRdb called clonotypes with MiXCR, one entry per CDR3 protein. The sample consists of 850,000 to 1,000,000 distinct CDR3 sequences, around 54% of them appearing once. This TCR was sampled from a woman aged 60-70 years in good health. The rearrangement uses TRBV15 and TRBJ2-7; unclear D gene. The sequencing input was blood. This CDR3 is CATSRVTGSYEQYF. The CDR3 coding sequence is TGTGCCACCAGCAGAGTGACGGGTTCCTACGAGCAGTACTTC.